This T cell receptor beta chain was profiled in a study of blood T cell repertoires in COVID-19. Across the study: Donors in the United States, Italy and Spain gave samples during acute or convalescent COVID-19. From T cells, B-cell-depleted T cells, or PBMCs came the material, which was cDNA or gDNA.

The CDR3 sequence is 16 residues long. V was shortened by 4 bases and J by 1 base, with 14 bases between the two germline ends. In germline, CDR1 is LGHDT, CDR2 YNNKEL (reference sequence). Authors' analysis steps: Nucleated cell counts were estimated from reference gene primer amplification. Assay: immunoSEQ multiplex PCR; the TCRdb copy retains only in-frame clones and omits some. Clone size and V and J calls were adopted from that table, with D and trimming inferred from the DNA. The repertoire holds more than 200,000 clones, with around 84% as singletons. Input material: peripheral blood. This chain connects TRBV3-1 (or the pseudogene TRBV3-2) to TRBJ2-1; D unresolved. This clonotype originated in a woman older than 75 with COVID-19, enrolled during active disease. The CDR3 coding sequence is TGTGCCAGCAGCCTCACCCCGGAGACTTCCTACAATGAGCAGTTCTTC. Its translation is CASSLTPETSYNEQFF.